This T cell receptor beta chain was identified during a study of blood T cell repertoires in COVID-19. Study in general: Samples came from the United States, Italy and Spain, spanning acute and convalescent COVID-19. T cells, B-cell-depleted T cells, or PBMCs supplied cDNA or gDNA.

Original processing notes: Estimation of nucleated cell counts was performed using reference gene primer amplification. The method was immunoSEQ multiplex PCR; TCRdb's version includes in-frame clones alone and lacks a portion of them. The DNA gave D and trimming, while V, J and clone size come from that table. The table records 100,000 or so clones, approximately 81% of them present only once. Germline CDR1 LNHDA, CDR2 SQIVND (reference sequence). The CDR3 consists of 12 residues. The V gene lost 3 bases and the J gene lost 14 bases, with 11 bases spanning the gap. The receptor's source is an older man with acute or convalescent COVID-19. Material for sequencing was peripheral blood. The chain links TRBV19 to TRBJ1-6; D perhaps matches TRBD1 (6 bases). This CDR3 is CASSIQTGSLHF. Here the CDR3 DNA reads TGTGCCAGTAGTATCCAGACAGGTTCCCTCCACTTT.